The next 27 T cell receptor beta chains were all read from a single sample in a study of vaccination effects on CD4 cells after COVID-19. Antigen-specific CD4+ T cells were expanded with viral peptide pools in the ViraFEST assay before sequencing. CD4+ T cell isolation took place after less than 13 days of culture. Two doses of BNT162b2 or mRNA-1273 vaccine were administered to participants. Their antigens are not known. Assay used: immunoSEQ multiplex PCR; TCRdb lists only in-frame clones, some missing. Of tens of thousands of clones listed, 65% to 80% were seen once; the top ten hold more than 13%. Specimen: CD4+ T cells from PBMCs cultured with HCoV-OC43 spike peptides, collected after COVID-19 vaccination. Specified subset: HCoV-OC43 spike overlapping peptide pool stimulation. All receptors derive from a human donor who received a COVID-19 vaccine.

This clone was detected a few times. J is TRBJ1-2 and V is TRBV19; D remains ambiguous. Per germline, CDR1 LNHDA and CDR2 SQIVND (reference sequence). V shed 4 bases and J shed 6 bases, with 3 bases lying between them. The CDR3 is made up of 10 amino acids. The CDR3, as DNA: TGTGCCAGTAGTAGAGATGGCTACACCTTC. It is translated as CASSRDGYTF.

As for this clone: The same CDR3 arises from other DNA sequences in this sample as well. V gene TRBV5-1 combines with J gene TRBJ1-2; 9 bases line up with TRBD1. Losses at the gene ends were 0 bases for V and 8 bases for J; bases not matched to a gene: 11. This CDR3 has 16 residues. Germline V gene sequence: CDR1 SGHRS, CDR2 YFSETQ. This CDR3 reads CASSLEGQGTPRGYTF. In DNA, the CDR3 is TGCGCCAGCAGCTTGGAAGGACAGGGGACACCCCGGGGCTACACCTTC.

The J gene is TRBJ2-3, the V gene TRBV19, with no clear D. The CDR3 runs 12 residues. Per the germline V gene, CDR1 is LNHDA and CDR2 is SQIVND (reference sequence). Trimming took off 1 base at V and 4 bases at J, with 3 bases between the two ends. The CDR3 region is CASSIVPDTQYF. In DNA form, the CDR3 reads TGTGCCAGTAGTATAGTTCCAGATACGCAGTATTTT.

The J gene is TRBJ2-5, the V gene TRBV4-2; D might be TRBD2 (5 bases). V lost 0 bases to trimming and J lost 4 bases, with 12 bases between them. The CDR3 is made up of 15 amino acids. Looked up from germline, CDR1 is LGHNA and CDR2 is YNFKEQ. The CDR3 region is CASSQEGRGGETQYF. The DNA for the CDR3 is TGTGCCAGCAGCCAAGAAGGACGTGGAGGAGAGACCCAGTACTTC.

This clone was picked up one time. The rearrangement joins TRBV7-8 to TRBJ2-5, with D maybe TRBD1 (6 bases). Between the trimmed V and J ends, which lost 1 base and 5 bases, there was a span of 23 bases. Germline V CDR1 and CDR2: SGHVS, FQNEAQ. The CDR3 is 18 amino acids. CDR3 protein: CASSLVGQGTLWAETQYF. DNA of the CDR3: TGTGCCAGCAGCTTAGTCGGTCAGGGGACCTTATGGGCGGAGACCCAGTACTTC.

This clone was detected once. CDR3 protein: CASSEVTRTGGTYGYTF. CDR3 sequence (DNA): TGTGCCAGCAGTGAAGTGACTAGGACAGGGGGGACCTATGGCTACACCTTC. The chain is built from TRBV25-1 and TRBJ1-2; TRBD1 matches 10 bases. Germline CDR1 and CDR2: MGHDK and SYGVNS. This CDR3 has 17 amino acids. The ends lost 2 bases at V and 4 bases at J; junction bases unmatched: 10.

The V call is TRBV5-4, the J call TRBJ2-1; TRBD2 aligns across 9 bases. Trimming cost V 0 bases and J 11 bases; bases outside gene matches: 15. This CDR3 is built from 17 residues. From germline, CDR1 is SGHNT and CDR2 YYREEE (reference sequence). The CDR3 sequence: CASSLGWREGLIGQQFF. The CDR3 coding sequence is TGTGCCAGCAGCTTGGGGTGGCGGGAGGGCCTCATTGGGCAGCAGTTCTTC.

The J gene is TRBJ1-2, the V gene TRBV27; 8 bases agree with TRBD1. Trimming removed 2 bases from V and 4 bases from J; junction bases left unmatched: 3. The germline V gene encodes CDR1 MNHEY and CDR2 SMNVEV (reference sequence). This CDR3 contains 14 residues. The CDR3 loop is CASSLGGQGYGYTF. The CDR3 region has the DNA TGTGCCAGCAGTTTAGGAGGACAGGGCTATGGCTACACCTTC.

This clone was recorded only once. The chain combines TRBV18 with TRBJ2-5, with unresolved D. Germline V gene lookup returns CDR1 KGHSH and CDR2 LQKENI. Deletions cut 3 bases from V and 2 bases from J, with 7 bases between. This CDR3 contains 13 residues. CDR3 residues: CASSPVRQETQYF. For the CDR3, the DNA is TGTGCCAGCTCACCGGTCAGACAAGAGACCCAGTACTTC.

The chain links TRBV28 to TRBJ1-2; perhaps TRBD1 as D (6 bases). The V end lost 3 bases, the J end lost 2 bases, and 13 bases lay between the germline ends. Per germline, CDR1 MDHEN and CDR2 SYDVKM. CDR3 length: 15 residues. The CDR3 spells CASSFGQPLNYGYTF. In DNA, the CDR3 is TGTGCCAGCAGTTTCGGACAGCCATTAAACTATGGCTACACCTTC.

This clone came up a few times. The chain employs TRBV6-5 and TRBJ1-3, with 9 bases matching TRBD1. The CDR3 is made up of 14 amino acids. The germline gives CDR1 MNHEY, CDR2 SVGAGI. V was pared by 6 bases and J by 4 bases, with 4 bases of the junction left unmatched. CDR3 sequence: CASSGTGKGNTIYF. CDR3 bases: TGTGCCAGCAGCGGGACAGGGAAAGGAAACACCATATATTTT.

J is TRBJ2-2 and V is TRBV19; 9 positions match TRBD2. In germline, CDR1 is LNHDA, CDR2 SQIVND (reference sequence). The CDR3 has 14 amino acids. V was pared by 6 bases and J by 7 bases, with 6 bases of the junction left unmatched. The CDR3 reads CASRPSGMNGELFF. DNA for the CDR3: TGTGCCAGTAGGCCTAGCGGGATGAACGGGGAGCTGTTTTTT.

A single count supports this clone. The chain couples TRBV2 to TRBJ2-2; D tentatively reads TRBD1 or TRBD2 (6 bases each). Germline assignment: CDR1 SNHLY and CDR2 FYNNEI. The CDR3 extends over 16 amino acids. V was cut by 5 bases and J by 3 bases, with 16 bases left in between. The CDR3 reads CASSHRRRGDTGELFF. CDR3 DNA sequence: TGTGCCAGCAGTCACCGCAGGAGGGGGGACACCGGGGAGCTGTTTTTT. Drawing the rest from reference TRBV2 and TRBJ2-2, the complete variable domain is EPEVTQTPSHQVTQMGQEVILRCVPISNHLYFYWYRQILGQKVEFLVSFYNNEISEKSEIFDDQFSVERPDGSNFTLKIRSTKLEDSAMYFCASSHRRRGDTGELFFGEGSRLTVL.

This clone was seen once. The chain couples TRBV30 to TRBJ2-5; the D gene is possibly TRBD1 (6 bases). Deletions cut 0 bases from V and 4 bases from J, with 18 bases between. The CDR3 covers 16 residues. Germline-derived CDR1 and CDR2 are GTSNPN and SVGIG (reference sequence). In DNA form, the CDR3 reads TGTGCCTGGAGTGTACGAACTCTACAGGGTGCAGAGACCCAGTACTTC. This sequence encodes CAWSVRTLQGAETQYF.

The gene calls are TRBV9 and TRBJ2-2, with 7 positions matching TRBD1. The CDR3 has 16 amino acids. The V gene end was trimmed by 2 bases and the J gene end by 4 bases; junction bases not matched to a gene: 8. The germline V gene has CDR1 SGDLS and CDR2 YYNGEE. The CDR3: CASSVRDSRSTGELFF. Written as DNA, the CDR3 is TGTGCCAGCAGCGTTCGGGACAGCCGGTCCACCGGGGAGCTGTTTTTT.

This clone was observed a handful of times. The chain joins TRBV6-5 to TRBJ1-3; TRBD1 might be the D (5 bases). V lost 7 bases and J 16 bases, leaving 17 bases between the germline ends. The germline V gene encodes CDR1 MNHEY and CDR2 SVGAGI. CDR3 length: 11 amino acids. CDR3 amino acids: CASTNSGTEYF. The CDR3 DNA reads TGTGCCAGCACCAACTCCGGGACGGAGTATTTT.

V is TRBV10-3 and J is TRBJ1-5, with D perhaps matching TRBD1 (6 bases). The V end was cut by 8 bases, the J end by 2 bases, with 19 bases between. Germline CDR1 reads ENHRY; CDR2 reads SYGVKD. This CDR3 spans 16 amino acids. CDR3 residues: CAIQDQQGGGNQPQHF. CDR3 nucleotide sequence: TGTGCCATCCAAGACCAACAGGGAGGGGGCAATCAGCCCCAGCATTTT.

The V gene is TRBV5-1, the J gene TRBJ1-4; TRBD1 aligns across 7 bases. The V gene end was trimmed by 4 bases and the J gene end by 4 bases; junction bases not matched to a gene: 4. The CDR3 has 14 amino acids. Per the germline V gene, CDR1 is SGHRS and CDR2 is YFSETQ. The CDR3, as DNA: TGCGCCAGCAGCGACAGGGCCGTTAATGAAAAACTGTTTTTT. It translates to CASSDRAVNEKLFF.

CDR3 loop: CASSEALYQKTEAFF. The CDR3 DNA follows: TGTGCCAGCAGTGAAGCGCTGTATCAAAAGACTGAAGCTTTCTTT. This sequence joins TRBV6-1 and TRBJ1-1; D unresolved. V was cut by 0 bases and J by 5 bases, with 13 bases left in between. The CDR3 runs 15 residues. Germline V gives CDR1 MNHNS, CDR2 SASEGT.

This clone was detected once. This chain connects TRBV10-3 to TRBJ1-3, with D perhaps TRBD1 (6 bases). The germline gives CDR1 ENHRY, CDR2 SYGVKD. The CDR3 has 14 residues. V was trimmed by 5 bases and J by 0 bases, leaving 8 bases between them. CDR3 coding DNA: TGTGCCATCAGTCGGGACAACTCTGGAAACACCATATATTTT. Translation: CAISRDNSGNTIYF.

This clone is a singleton in its sample. V gene TRBV7-2 combines with J gene TRBJ2-2; D ambiguous. Germline V gives CDR1 SGHTA, CDR2 FQGNSA. The CDR3 runs to 14 residues. V shed 1 base and J shed 5 bases, with 8 bases lying between them. In DNA, the CDR3 is TGTGCCAGCAGCTTAGTTCCGAGGACCGGGGAGCTGTTTTTT. Protein product: CASSLVPRTGELFF.

The V call is TRBV18, the J call TRBJ1-2, with D tentatively TRBD1 (5 bases). The CDR3 sequence is 14 residues long. V gave up 1 base and J gave up 2 bases, with 8 bases separating them. Germline V gene lookup returns CDR1 KGHSH and CDR2 LQKENI. The CDR3: CASSPQGRNYGYTF. As DNA, the CDR3 is TGTGCCAGCTCACCACAGGGGAGGAACTATGGCTACACCTTC.

V and J are TRBV29-1 and TRBJ1-1; a weak D match, TRBD1 (5 bases). Germline assignment: CDR1 SQVTM and CDR2 ANQGSEA. CDR3 size: 12 residues. V was cut by 3 bases and J by 3 bases, with 8 bases left in between. The CDR3: CSVDPRDTEAFF. Written as DNA, the CDR3 is TGCAGCGTTGATCCCAGGGACACTGAAGCTTTCTTT. Using reference TRBV29-1 and TRBJ1-1 for the parts outside the CDR3, the full variable domain is SAVISQKPSRDICQRGTSLTIQCQVDSQVTMMFWYRQQPGQSLTLIATANQGSEATYESGFVIDKFPISRPNLTFSTLTVSNMSPEDSSIYLCSVDPRDTEAFFGQGTRLTVV.

This clone has a single count. The chain links TRBV6-1 to TRBJ2-1; D gene unclear. This CDR3 has 15 residues. Germline V gives CDR1 MNHNS, CDR2 SASEGT. V was shortened by 1 base and J by 0 bases, with 7 bases between the two germline ends. In DNA form, the CDR3 reads TGTGCCAGCAGTGAAGGGTCTTTCTCCTACAATGAGCAGTTCTTC. Residues: CASSEGSFSYNEQFF.

The V gene is TRBV10-2, the J gene TRBJ2-1, with 8 bases aligning to TRBD2. V dropped 2 bases and J dropped 13; count of bases not matched to a gene: 7. Germline CDR1 reads WSHSY; CDR2 reads SAAADI. The CDR3 length is 13 residues. CDR3 residues: CASSEQGSGTQFF. CDR3 nucleotide sequence: TGCGCCAGCAGTGAGCAGGGTAGCGGGACACAGTTCTTC.

The chain carries TRBV9 and TRBJ2-1; perhaps TRBD2 as D (6 bases). The V gene's germline CDR1 is SGDLS and CDR2 YYNGEE. The CDR3 sequence is 15 residues long. V lost 3 bases to trimming and J lost 7 bases, with 17 bases between them. The CDR3 region has the DNA TGTGCCAGCAGCGCCATAACGGGAGTGGGAAATGAGCAGTTCTTC. The encoded protein is CASSAITGVGNEQFF.

This sequence joins TRBV24-1 and TRBJ2-6; a weak D match, TRBD1 (6 bases). The length of the CDR3 is 16 residues. V was trimmed by 4 bases and J by 3 bases, leaving 12 bases between them. CDR1 KGHDR and CDR2 SFDVKD come from the germline V gene. CDR3 DNA sequence: TGTGCCACCAGTGAGCCACAGGGCGGTGGGGCCAACGTCCTGACTTTC. Amino acid sequence: CATSEPQGGGANVLTF.